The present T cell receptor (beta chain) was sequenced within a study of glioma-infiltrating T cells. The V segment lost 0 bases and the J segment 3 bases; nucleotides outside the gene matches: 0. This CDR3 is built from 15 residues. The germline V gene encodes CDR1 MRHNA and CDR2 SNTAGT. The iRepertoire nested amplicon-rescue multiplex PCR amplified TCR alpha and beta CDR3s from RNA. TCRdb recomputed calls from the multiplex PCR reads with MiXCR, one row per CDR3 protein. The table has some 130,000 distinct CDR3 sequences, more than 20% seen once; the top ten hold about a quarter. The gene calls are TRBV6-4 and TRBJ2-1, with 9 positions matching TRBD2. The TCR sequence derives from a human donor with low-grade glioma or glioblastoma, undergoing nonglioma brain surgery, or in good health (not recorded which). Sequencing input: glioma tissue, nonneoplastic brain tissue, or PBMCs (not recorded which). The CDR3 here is CASSDSRGGYNEQFF. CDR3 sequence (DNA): TGTGCCAGCAGTGACTCGCGGGGGGGCTACAATGAGCAGTTCTTC.